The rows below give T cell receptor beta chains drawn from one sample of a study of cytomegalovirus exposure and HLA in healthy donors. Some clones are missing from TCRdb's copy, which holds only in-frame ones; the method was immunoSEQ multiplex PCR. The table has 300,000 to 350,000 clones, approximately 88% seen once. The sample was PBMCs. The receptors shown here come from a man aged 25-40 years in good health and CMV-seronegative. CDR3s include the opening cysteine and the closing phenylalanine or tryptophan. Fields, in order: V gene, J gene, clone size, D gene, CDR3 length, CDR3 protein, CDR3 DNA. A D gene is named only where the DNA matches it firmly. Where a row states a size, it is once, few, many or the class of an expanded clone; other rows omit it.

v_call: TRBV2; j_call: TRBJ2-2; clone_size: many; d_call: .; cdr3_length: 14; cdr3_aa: CASSEHNLAGELFF; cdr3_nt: TGTGCCAGCAGTGAACACAACCTCGCCGGGGAGCTGTTTTTT
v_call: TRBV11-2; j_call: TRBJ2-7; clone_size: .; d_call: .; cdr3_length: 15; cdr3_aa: CASSSRSSSSYEQYF; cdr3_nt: TGTGCCAGCAGCTCCCGGAGTTCTAGCTCCTACGAGCAGTACTTC
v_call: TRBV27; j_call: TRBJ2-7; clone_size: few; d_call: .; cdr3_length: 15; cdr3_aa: CASSLRQAGDYEQYF; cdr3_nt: TGTGCCAGCAGTTTAAGACAGGCCGGTGACTACGAGCAGTACTTC
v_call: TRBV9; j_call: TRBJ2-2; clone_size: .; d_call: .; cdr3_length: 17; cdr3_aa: CASSDSRASGVTGELFF; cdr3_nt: TGTGCCAGCAGCGACTCCAGGGCGTCAGGTGTTACCGGGGAGCTGTTTTTT
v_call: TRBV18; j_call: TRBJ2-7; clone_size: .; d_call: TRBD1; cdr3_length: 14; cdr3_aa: CASSSLDRGLEQYF; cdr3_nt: TGTGCCAGCTCATCTTTGGACAGGGGGCTCGAGCAGTACTTC
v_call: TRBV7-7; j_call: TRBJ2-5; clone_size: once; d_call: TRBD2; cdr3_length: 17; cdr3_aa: CASSFSGSGGPQETQYF; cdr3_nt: TGTGCCAGCAGCTTTAGTGGTAGCGGGGGGCCTCAAGAGACCCAGTACTTC
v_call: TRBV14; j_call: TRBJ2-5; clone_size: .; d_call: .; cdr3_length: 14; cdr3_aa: CASSQEQFWETQYF; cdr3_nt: TGTGCCAGCAGCCAAGAGCAGTTCTGGGAGACCCAGTACTTC
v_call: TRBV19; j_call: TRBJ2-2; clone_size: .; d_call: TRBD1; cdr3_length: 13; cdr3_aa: CASRGQGTGELFF; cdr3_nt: TGTGCCAGTAGGGGACAGGGGACCGGGGAGCTGTTTTTT
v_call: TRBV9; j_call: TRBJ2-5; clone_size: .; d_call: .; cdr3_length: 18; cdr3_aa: CASSGFLRGGAATETQYF; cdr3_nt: TGTGCCAGCAGCGGCTTCCTTAGAGGGGGGGCCGCTACAGAGACCCAGTACTTC
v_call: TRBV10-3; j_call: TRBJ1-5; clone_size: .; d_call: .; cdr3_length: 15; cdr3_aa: CAISESGGWIQPQHF; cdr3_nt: TGTGCCATCAGTGAGTCGGGAGGGTGGATTCAGCCCCAGCATTTT
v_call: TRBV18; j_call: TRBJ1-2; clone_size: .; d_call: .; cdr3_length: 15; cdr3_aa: CASSPVRELPYGYTF; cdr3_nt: TGTGCCAGCTCACCTGTGAGAGAGCTACCCTATGGCTACACCTTC
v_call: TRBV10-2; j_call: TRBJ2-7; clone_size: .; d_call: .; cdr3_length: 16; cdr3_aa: CASRFPGKGSSYEQYF; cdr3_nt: TGCGCCAGTCGCTTTCCGGGAAAGGGAAGCTCCTACGAGCAGTACTTC
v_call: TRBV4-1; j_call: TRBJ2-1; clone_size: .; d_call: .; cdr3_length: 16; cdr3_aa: CASSQDNEFAAYEQFF; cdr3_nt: TGCGCCAGCAGCCAAGATAACGAGTTTGCCGCTTATGAGCAGTTCTTC
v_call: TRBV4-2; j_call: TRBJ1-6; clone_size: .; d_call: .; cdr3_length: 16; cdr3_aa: CASSQFGEAPRTPLHF; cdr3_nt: TGTGCCAGCAGCCAATTCGGGGAAGCGCCTAGGACACCCCTCCACTTT
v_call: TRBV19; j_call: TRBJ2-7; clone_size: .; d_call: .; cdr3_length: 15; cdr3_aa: CASSIGRGSLYEQYF; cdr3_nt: TGTGCCAGTAGTATAGGGCGAGGGAGCCTATACGAGCAGTACTTC
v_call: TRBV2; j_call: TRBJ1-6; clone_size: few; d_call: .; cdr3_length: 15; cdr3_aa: CASSPPGQGLVALHF; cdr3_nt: TGTGCCAGCAGCCCTCCGGGACAAGGGCTCGTGGCCCTCCACTTT
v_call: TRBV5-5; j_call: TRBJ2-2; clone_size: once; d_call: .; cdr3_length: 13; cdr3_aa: CASSWTPAGELFF; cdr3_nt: TGTGCCAGCAGCTGGACTCCGGCCGGGGAGCTGTTTTTT
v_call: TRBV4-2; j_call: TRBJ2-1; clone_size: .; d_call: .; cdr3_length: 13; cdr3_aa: CASSQAPGNEQFF; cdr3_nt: TGTGCCAGCAGCCAAGCTCCGGGCAATGAGCAGTTCTTC